The 32 T cell receptor beta chains below were found in one sample sequenced in a study of OX40 agonist ivuxolimab in advanced cancers. Receptor libraries were prepared by the immunoSEQ multiplex PCR assay. Not all clones reach the TCRdb copy of this immuneACCESS table, which keeps in-frame sequences only. Checked studies attribute under half of the gap to unresolved V genes and leave the rest unexplained. Counted in this sample were roughly 73,000 clones; roughly 90% of them appeared once. The leading ten clones occupy around 2.5% of the sample. The sample was CD4+ or CD8+ T cells sorted from blood, taken in a trial of the OX40 agonist ivuxolimab. These receptors came from an adult with an advanced solid tumor such as melanoma, head and neck, liver or kidney cancer.

The chain recombines TRBV7-9 with TRBJ1-3, with D possibly matching TRBD1 (6 bases). There are 16 residues in the CDR3. V lost 5 bases, J lost 5 bases, and 19 bases lay in between. CDR1 and CDR2 (germline): SEHNR, FQNEAQ (reference sequence). The CDR3 nucleotides read TGTGCCAGCAGCGCGCCGACAGGTCCGGGGAGAAACACCATATATTTT. It yields the protein CASSAPTGPGRNTIYF.

V usage is TRBV5-8 and J usage is TRBJ2-3, with 11 nucleotides matching TRBD2. The germline V gene encodes CDR1 SGHTS and CDR2 YDEGEE. The CDR3 sequence is 16 residues long. Germline trimming cut 4 bases from V and 0 bases from J; bases unmatched to any gene: 4. In DNA, the CDR3 is TGTGCCAGCAGCCCGGGACTAGCGGACAGCACAGATACGCAGTATTTT. Translating it yields CASSPGLADSTDTQYF.

A single count supports this clone. V and J are TRBV28 and TRBJ1-2; D gene unclear. The germline gives CDR1 MDHEN, CDR2 SYDVKM. V lost 6 bases to trimming and J lost 2 bases, with 13 bases between them. The CDR3 has 14 amino acids. CDR3 loop: CASSLASQNYGYTF. CDR3 DNA: TGTGCCAGCAGCCTGGCCAGCCAAAACTATGGCTACACCTTC.

The chain joins TRBV28 to TRBJ2-7; D tentatively reads TRBD1 or TRBD2 (5 bases each). This CDR3 contains 14 residues. V was trimmed by 6 bases and J by 2 bases, leaving 14 bases between them. Germline CDR1 and CDR2: MDHEN and SYDVKM. CDR3 sequence (DNA): TGTGCCAGCAGCCTTCGGGACCCAACCTACGAGCAGTACTTC. Its translation: CASSLRDPTYEQYF.

The rearrangement joins TRBV25-1 to TRBJ2-1; 10 bases are a match to TRBD1. J lost 2 bases, V lost 6 bases, and 7 bases had no gene match. The CDR3 runs to 16 residues. Germline assignment: CDR1 MGHDK and CDR2 SYGVNS. CDR3 bases: TGTGCCAGCAGGGCCGTTGGGACAGGGGCCTACAATGAGCAGTTCTTC. It translates to CASRAVGTGAYNEQFF. Full variable domain (outside the CDR3, taken from reference TRBV25-1 and TRBJ2-1): EADIYQTPRYLVIGTGKKITLECSQTMGHDKMYWYQQDPGMELHLIHYSYGVNSTEKGDLSSESTVSRIRTEHFPLTLESARPSHTSQYLCASRAVGTGAYNEQFFGPGTRLTVL.

CDR3 residues: CASSLRYEQFF. CDR3 in DNA: TGTGCCAGCAGCTTAAGGTACGAGCAGTTCTTC. The V and J genes are TRBV7-2 and TRBJ2-1; no clear D. Germline V gene sequence: CDR1 SGHTA, CDR2 FQGNSA. V was clipped by 2 bases and J by 10 bases, with 6 bases between them. CDR3 length equals 11 residues.

The genes are TRBV18 and TRBJ1-1, with TRBD1 as a possible D gene (6 bases). The germline V and J ends were trimmed by 4 bases and 5 bases, with 14 bases remaining between them. CDR3 length: 14 residues. The germline V gene encodes CDR1 KGHSH and CDR2 LQKENI. In DNA form, the CDR3 reads TGTGCCAGCTCACGAGCGGGGGGCAGGACTGAAGCTTTCTTT. Amino acids: CASSRAGGRTEAFF.

This sequence joins TRBV2 and TRBJ1-5; tentatively, D is TRBD1 (6 bases). V lost 4 bases, J lost 0 bases, and 13 bases lay in between. The CDR3 runs 16 residues. CDR1 is SNHLY, CDR2 FYNNEI, per germline. The CDR3 is CASSGTGQFSNQPQHF. In nucleotides, the CDR3 is TGTGCCAGCAGTGGGACCGGACAGTTTAGCAATCAGCCCCAGCATTTT.

The chain combines TRBV28 with TRBJ2-1; no clear D gene. CDR3 length: 14 residues. Trimming stripped 7 bases from V and 5 bases from J, with 15 bases between. CDR1 is MDHEN, CDR2 SYDVKM, per germline. The CDR3 DNA reads as TGTGCCAGCAATAGGCGAAGAGTCAACAATGAGCAGTTCTTC. Protein product: CASNRRRVNNEQFF.

This chain connects TRBV6-5 to TRBJ1-5; no firm D call. V was pared by 2 bases and J by 6 bases, with 5 bases between. The CDR3 consists of 12 residues. Germline CDR1 is MNHEY and CDR2 is SVGAGI. The CDR3 loop reads CASSYRAQPQHF. CDR3 nucleotides: TGTGCCAGCAGTTACAGGGCTCAGCCCCAGCATTTT.

The gene calls are TRBV7-2 and TRBJ2-1; D might be TRBD2 (5 bases). The germline gives CDR1 SGHTA, CDR2 FQGNSA. V lost 5 bases and J lost 6, with 20 bases in between. This CDR3 is built from 16 residues. The CDR3 loop reads CASSPMVLGGSNEQFF. The DNA for the CDR3 is TGTGCCAGCAGCCCTATGGTGCTCGGCGGGTCCAATGAGCAGTTCTTC.

The V gene is TRBV30, the J gene TRBJ2-5, with TRBD1 matching over 7 bases. Germline V gene data show CDR1 as GTSNPN and CDR2 as SVGIG (reference sequence). The CDR3 length is 15 residues. Unmatched junction bases numbered 10, after V lost 1 base and J lost 5 bases. CDR3: CAWSAPGGYRETQYF. The CDR3 DNA reads as TGTGCCTGGAGTGCCCCAGGGGGTTATAGGGAGACCCAGTACTTC.

This chain joins TRBV30 and TRBJ2-1; 12 positions match TRBD2. Germline CDR1 and CDR2: GTSNPN and SVGIG (reference sequence). The CDR3 loop spans 14 amino acids. The J segment lost 5 bases and the V segment lost 4 bases, leaving 3 bases of the junction unmatched. CDR3 region: CAWIRTSGDNEQFF. The CDR3 DNA reads TGTGCCTGGATAAGGACTAGCGGGGACAATGAGCAGTTCTTC.

This clone was observed a handful of times. The chain combines TRBV9 with TRBJ2-5; D is undetermined. V lost 1 base and J 2 bases, leaving 6 bases between the germline ends. Germline values: CDR1 SGDLS, CDR2 YYNGEE. The CDR3 consists of 13 residues. CDR3 region: CASSVSRQETQYF. The CDR3 DNA reads as TGTGCCAGCAGCGTATCGAGGCAAGAGACCCAGTACTTC.

The CDR3 DNA sequence: TGTGCCAGCAGCCGCGGGGGGAGTGGAGGAACTGAAGCTTTCTTT. It encodes CASSRGGSGGTEAFF. This rearrangement joins TRBV6-5 to TRBJ1-1, with D perhaps TRBD1 (5 bases). The V and J ends lost 6 bases and 5 bases respectively, with 19 bases between them. The length of the CDR3 is 15 residues. Germline V gene lookup returns CDR1 MNHEY and CDR2 SVGAGI.

The chain has TRBV2 and TRBJ1-5; no reliable D call. Trimming removed 2 bases at V and 5 bases at J, with 13 bases between. CDR1 is SNHLY, CDR2 FYNNEI, per germline. This CDR3 comprises 15 residues. Here the CDR3 reads CASSEFDGRDQPQHF. As DNA, the CDR3 is TGTGCCAGCAGTGAATTTGACGGAAGGGATCAGCCCCAGCATTTT.

The J gene is TRBJ2-1, the V gene TRBV18, with D possibly matching TRBD1 (5 bases). The V end lost 5 bases, the J end lost 4 bases, and 9 bases lay between the germline ends. Germline CDR1 KGHSH, CDR2 LQKENI. The CDR3 loop spans 13 amino acids. The CDR3 nucleotides read TGTGCCAGCTCAGTACAGGTATACAATGAGCAGTTCTTC. It yields the protein CASSVQVYNEQFF.

This clone was seen a few times. The chain employs TRBV2 and TRBJ1-1; D ambiguous. CDR3 length equals 12 residues. Germline loops: CDR1 SNHLY, CDR2 FYNNEI. Deletions cut 5 bases from V and 1 base from J, with 5 bases between. Here the CDR3 reads CASSIRNTEAFF. In nucleotides, the CDR3 is TGTGCCAGCAGTATCAGGAACACTGAAGCTTTCTTT.

This clone was found a few times. V and J are TRBV7-2 and TRBJ1-1; unclear D gene. The V gene's germline CDR1 is SGHTA and CDR2 FQGNSA. Trimming pared 3 bases from V and 1 base from J, leaving 6 bases between. There are 13 residues in the CDR3. This CDR3 reads CASSFGGNTEAFF. Here the CDR3 DNA reads TGTGCCAGCAGCTTCGGCGGGAACACTGAAGCTTTCTTT.

The V and J genes are TRBV7-9 and TRBJ2-1; 8 nucleotides match TRBD2. Per the germline V gene, CDR1 is SEHNR and CDR2 is FQNEAQ (reference sequence). The V segment lost 1 base and the J segment 8 bases; nucleotides outside the gene matches: 4. The CDR3 extends over 14 amino acids. The CDR3 here is CASSLVGREDEQFF. The CDR3 bases are TGTGCCAGCAGCTTAGTGGGGCGGGAGGATGAGCAGTTCTTC.

The chain employs TRBV2 and TRBJ2-2; the match to TRBD1 covers 8 bases. CDR3 size: 15 residues. The germline CDR1 and CDR2 sequences are SNHLY and FYNNEI. Trimming took 4 bases from V and 1 from J; bases not matched to a gene: 2. The CDR3 loop reads CASSVDRVNTGELFF. The CDR3 DNA reads TGTGCCAGCAGTGTGGACAGGGTGAACACCGGGGAGCTGTTTTTT.

The chain links TRBV7-2 to TRBJ2-4, with TRBD2 identical over 9 bases. Germline V gene data show CDR1 as SGHTA and CDR2 as FQGNSA. The CDR3 is 14 amino acids. J gave up 6 bases and V 5 bases, and 5 bases lay outside the gene matches. The CDR3 protein is CASSPGTSRNIQYF. The CDR3 DNA reads as TGTGCCAGCAGCCCAGGGACTAGCAGAAACATTCAGTACTTC.

The CDR3 coding sequence is TGTGCCAGCAGTTTCCTTTCAGTCTCGTCCAGAGATGGCTACACCTTC. The encoded protein is CASSFLSVSSRDGYTF. The chain couples TRBV28 to TRBJ1-2; unclear D gene. Trimming left V 3 bases short and J 6 bases short, with 20 bases between. The CDR3 runs to 16 residues. Germline loops: CDR1 MDHEN, CDR2 SYDVKM.

The V gene is TRBV18, the J gene TRBJ1-1, with a weak D call TRBD1 (5 bases). The CDR3 runs 15 residues. Germline V gives CDR1 KGHSH, CDR2 LQKENI. Trimming stripped 2 bases from V and 7 bases from J, with 17 bases between. CDR3 sequence: CASSPVSGDAHEAFF. The DNA for the CDR3 is TGTGCCAGCTCACCAGTTTCGGGGGACGCTCATGAAGCTTTCTTT. Full variable domain (missing parts from reference TRBV18 and TRBJ1-1): NAGVMQNPRHLVRRRGQEARLRCSPMKGHSHVYWYRQLPEEGLKFMVYLQKENIIDESGMPKERFSAEFPKEGPSILRIQQVVRGDSAAYFCASSPVSGDAHEAFFGQGTRLTVV.

This clone is a singleton in its sample. The V call is TRBV28, the J call TRBJ1-5, with D unclear. Trimming cost V 5 bases and J 0 bases, with 11 bases left between them. The germline CDR1 and CDR2 sequences are MDHEN and SYDVKM. CDR3 size: 15 residues. In DNA form, the CDR3 reads TGTGCCAGCAGTCCTGGGGTTTATAGCAATCAGCCCCAGCATTTT. Its translation: CASSPGVYSNQPQHF.

The chain combines TRBV5-6 with TRBJ1-4; D gene uncertain. Germline V gene data show CDR1 as SGHDT and CDR2 as YYEEEE. This CDR3 is built from 17 residues. Trimming stripped 0 bases from V and 4 bases from J, with 16 bases between. The CDR3 reads CASSLVAGRTINEKLFF. In DNA, the CDR3 is TGTGCCAGCAGCTTGGTTGCCGGACGGACTATTAATGAAAAACTGTTTTTT. Full variable domain (remainder filled in from reference TRBV5-6 and TRBJ1-4): DAGVTQSPTHLIKTRGQQVTLRCSPKSGHDTVSWYQQALGQGPQFIFQYYEEEERQRGNFPDRFSGHQFPNYSSELNVNALLLGDSALYLCASSLVAGRTINEKLFFGSGTQLSVL.

The genes are TRBV5-4 and TRBJ1-1; D uncertain. V shed 1 base and J shed 11 bases, with 12 bases lying between them. Germline V gene sequence: CDR1 SGHNT, CDR2 YYREEE (reference sequence). CDR3 length equals 12 residues. The CDR3: CASSLLDSPAFF. In DNA form, the CDR3 reads TGTGCCAGCAGCTTGCTCGACTCCCCGGCTTTCTTT.

V gene TRBV7-6 combines with J gene TRBJ2-1; D is perhaps TRBD2 (6 bases). This CDR3 region has 16 residues. Germline loops: CDR1 SGHVS, CDR2 FNYEAQ. V lost 5 bases to trimming and J lost 4 bases, with 18 bases between them. The DNA of the CDR3 is TGTGCCAGCAGCCCGGAGGGACGGGGATTTTACAATGAGCAGTTCTTC. The encoded protein is CASSPEGRGFYNEQFF.

The rearrangement links TRBV7-2 to TRBJ2-7; D gene uncertain. V was trimmed by 5 bases and J by 3 bases, leaving 14 bases between them. This CDR3 comprises 14 residues. From germline, CDR1 is SGHTA and CDR2 FQGNSA. CDR3 coding DNA: TGTGCCAGCAGCCCTATGGTCCGATACTACGAGCAGTACTTC. It codes for CASSPMVRYYEQYF. Full variable domain (rest looked up from reference TRBV7-2 and TRBJ2-7): GAGVSQSPSNKVTEKGKDVELRCDPISGHTALYWYRQSLGQGLEFLIYFQGNSAPDKSGLPSDRFSAERTGGSVSTLTIQRTQQEDSAVYLCASSPMVRYYEQYFGPGTRLTVT.

This chain connects TRBV28 to TRBJ1-2; D is ambiguous. Germline V gene lookup returns CDR1 MDHEN and CDR2 SYDVKM. Deletions cut 3 bases from V and 4 bases from J, with 12 bases between. The CDR3 runs to 14 residues. The CDR3 loop is CASSLTLRLYGYTF. In nucleotides, the CDR3 is TGTGCCAGCAGTTTGACCTTGCGGCTCTATGGCTACACCTTC.

The rearrangement uses TRBV19 and TRBJ1-5; D is uncertain. The CDR3 runs 15 residues. V was cut by 3 bases and J by 0 bases, with 9 bases left in between. CDR1 and CDR2 from the germline V gene are LNHDA and SQIVND (reference sequence). CDR3 coding DNA: TGTGCCAGTAGTATTGATACAGTTAGCAATCAGCCCCAGCATTTT. Protein: CASSIDTVSNQPQHF.

The chain carries TRBV7-9 and TRBJ2-1, with a tentative D call TRBD2 (6 bases). CDR3 length equals 15 residues. Trimming pared 5 bases from V and 2 bases from J, leaving 13 bases between. CDR1 and CDR2 from the germline V gene are SEHNR and FQNEAQ (reference sequence). This chain's CDR3 is CASSPWRGPYNEQFF. The CDR3 region has the DNA TGTGCCAGCAGCCCCTGGCGGGGCCCCTACAATGAGCAGTTCTTC.